This T cell receptor (beta chain) was captured by sequencing in a study of OX40 agonist ivuxolimab in advanced cancers. CDR1 is MNHNS and CDR2 is SASEGT in the germline V gene. Trimming took 2 bases from V and 1 from J, leaving 10 bases between them. This CDR3 is 15 amino acids long. Study-wide findings and caveats: Partial responders at 0.1-3.0 mg/kg had among the lowest clonal expansion. Low levels of normalized T-cell clonal expansion also appeared in some nonresponders.

Sequencing was performed with immunoSEQ multiplex PCR; in TCRdb, only in-frame clones are kept and a portion is missing. The sample holds 65,000 to 80,000 clones, about 91% seen once. Comments on this clone: Its antigen is still unknown.

The specimen was CD4+ or CD8+ T cells sorted from blood, collected in a trial of the OX40 agonist ivuxolimab. The chain carries TRBV6-1 and TRBJ2-3, with a tentative D call TRBD2 (5 bases). The sequence came from an adult with an advanced solid tumor such as melanoma, head and neck, liver or kidney cancer. CDR3: CASSESLAGTDTQYF. CDR3 sequence (DNA): TGTGCCAGCAGTGAATCTCTAGCAGGCACAGATACGCAGTATTTT.